This T cell receptor beta chain was obtained from a study of blood T cell repertoires in COVID-19. The wider study: From the United States, Italy and Spain came samples of acute and convalescent COVID-19. Nucleic acid was either cDNA or gDNA, and it came from T cells, B-cell-depleted T cells, or PBMCs.

CDR1 is KGHSH, CDR2 LQKENI, per germline. The CDR3 length is 14 residues. V shed 0 bases and J shed 2 bases, with 8 bases lying between them. While infection was still active, Seattle patients were enrolled and then followed longitudinally. Original handling: Nucleated cell counts were estimated from reference gene primer amplification. TCRdb keeps only in-frame clones here, not all; method: immunoSEQ multiplex PCR. The DNA gave D and trimming, while V, J and clone size come from that table. The sample holds 200,000 to 300,000 clones, about nine tenths seen once. Sequencing was done on a sample of peripheral blood. This rearrangement joins TRBV18 to TRBJ2-7, with D uncertain. This clonotype was sampled from a man aged 30 to 45 with COVID-19, enrolled during active disease. The CDR3 loop reads CASSPPSMPYEQYF. CDR3 sequence (DNA): TGTGCCAGCTCACCACCGAGTATGCCCTACGAGCAGTACTTC.